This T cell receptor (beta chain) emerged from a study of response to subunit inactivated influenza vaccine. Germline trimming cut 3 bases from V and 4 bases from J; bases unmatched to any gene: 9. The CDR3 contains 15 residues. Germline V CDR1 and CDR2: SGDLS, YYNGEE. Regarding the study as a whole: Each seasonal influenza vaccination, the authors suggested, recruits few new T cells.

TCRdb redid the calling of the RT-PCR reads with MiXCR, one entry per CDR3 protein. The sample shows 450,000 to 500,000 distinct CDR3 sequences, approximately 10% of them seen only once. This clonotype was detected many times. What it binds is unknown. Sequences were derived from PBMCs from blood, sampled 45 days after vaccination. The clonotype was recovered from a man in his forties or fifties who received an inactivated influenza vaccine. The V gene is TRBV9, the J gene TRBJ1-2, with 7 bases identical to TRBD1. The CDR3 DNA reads TGTGCCAGCAGCGATACAGGGGCGATGGGCTATGGCTACACCTTC. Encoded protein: CASSDTGAMGYGYTF.